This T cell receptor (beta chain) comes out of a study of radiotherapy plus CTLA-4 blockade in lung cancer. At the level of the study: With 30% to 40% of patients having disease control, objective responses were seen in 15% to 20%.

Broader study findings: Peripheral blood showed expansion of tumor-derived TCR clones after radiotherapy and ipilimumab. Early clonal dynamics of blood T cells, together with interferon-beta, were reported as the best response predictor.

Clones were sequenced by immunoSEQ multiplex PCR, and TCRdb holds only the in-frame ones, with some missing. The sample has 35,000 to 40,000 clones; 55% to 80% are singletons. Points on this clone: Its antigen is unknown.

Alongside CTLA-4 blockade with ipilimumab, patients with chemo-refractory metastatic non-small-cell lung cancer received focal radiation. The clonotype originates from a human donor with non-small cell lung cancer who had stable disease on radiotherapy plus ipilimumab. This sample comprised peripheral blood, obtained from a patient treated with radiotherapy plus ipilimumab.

The CDR3 loop reads CASRTPGGSYNEQFF. CDR3 sequence (DNA): TGTGCCAGCAGGACGCCCGGGGGGTCCTACAATGAGCAGTTCTTC. The chain carries TRBV27 and TRBJ2-1, with 7 bases that match TRBD2. CDR3 length: 15 residues. The V gene end was trimmed by 6 bases and the J gene end by 1 base; junction bases not matched to a gene: 6. Germline CDR1 is MNHEY and CDR2 is SMNVEV (reference sequence).